This T cell receptor (beta chain) was obtained from a study of T cell repertoires in cytomegalovirus infection. As concerns this clonotype: No antigen is known for it.

TCRdb redid the calling of the reads with MiXCR, one entry per CDR3 protein. The sample carries 45,000 to 75,000 distinct CDR3 sequences, 25% to 40% recorded once. The V end was cut by 5 bases, the J end by 3 bases, with 10 bases between. The CDR3 extends over 13 amino acids. Per the germline V gene, CDR1 is MGHRA and CDR2 is YSYEKL. Sequenced material: PBMCs, sequenced either directly or after in vitro stimulation (not recorded which). The J gene is TRBJ1-1, the V gene TRBV4-1; D possibly corresponds to TRBD1 (5 bases). This sequence originates from a human donor in good health (CMV status not recorded). Some clones in this sample may be carry-over from other donors' samples. Here the CDR3 reads CASSTLGDTEAFF. CDR3 nucleotides: TGCGCCAGCAGCACCTTGGGGGACACTGAAGCTTTCTTT.